Detailed here is one TCR beta chain. Its antigen is not known. The method was immunoSEQ multiplex PCR; TCRdb's version includes in-frame clones alone and lacks a portion of them. Among about 160,000 clones listed, around nine tenths were seen once. V shed 6 bases and J shed 1 base, with 15 bases lying between them. The CDR3 has 16 residues. Germline V gene lookup returns CDR1 KGHSH and CDR2 LQKENI. This sample is drawn from a study of T cell responses to AZD1222 COVID-19 vaccine. Study outcomes and limitations: Among AZD1222 vaccinees, only 6 or 7 were seropositive at baseline.

Sample: peripheral blood, taken on day 0 of AZD1222 vaccination. The chain is built from TRBV18 and TRBJ1-4; no firm D call. This clonotype originated in an adult in good health. The CDR3, as DNA: TGTGCCAGCTCCCAGGACTCCCAAGGAACTAATGAAAAACTGTTTTTT. Translating gives CASSQDSQGTNEKLFF.